This TCR beta chain was captured by sequencing in a study of T cell responses to AZD1222 COVID-19 vaccine. Points from the study as a whole: White British people made up most donors, females outnumbered males, and clonal diversity was possibly underestimated. Spike was spanned by vaccine-associated CD4 TCRs, which were dominant at 160-218 and 743-854. The repertoires were collected only after the peak T cell response. Increased Spike-specific TCR breadth and depth were observed after two AZD1222 doses.

TCRdb's copy holds only in-frame clones and misses some; the assay was immunoSEQ multiplex PCR. The repertoire has 150,000 to 190,000 clones, 80% to 90% of them found once; the top ten carry roughly 7%. Trimming cost V 4 bases and J 5 bases; bases outside gene matches: 3. The germline V gene has CDR1 SEHNR and CDR2 FQNEAQ (reference sequence). CDR3 length: 15 amino acids. About this clone itself: Its antigen is as yet unknown.

The material was peripheral blood, obtained after recovery from COVID-19. The source is an adult who had recovered from COVID-19. The chain has TRBV7-9 and TRBJ2-1; the match to TRBD2 covers 12 bases. The CDR3 nucleotides read TGTGCCAGCAGCTCTCTAGCGGGAGGGCACAATGAGCAGTTCTTC. It translates to CASSSLAGGHNEQFF.